This TCR beta chain was identified in a study of cytomegalovirus exposure and HLA in healthy donors. Worth noting for this clone: Its antigen is unidentified.

General study findings and limits: Most TCR beta V segments were productive about 87% or about 30% of the time in an earlier analysis. A later analysis associated about 18,000 TCR beta sequences with HLA alleles at a 0.05 false discovery rate. According to the study, roughly 160 TCR beta chains were cytomegalovirus-associated. Analysis was carried out at a later point, and it linked a missense DCLRE1C variant to TCR beta V- and J-gene trimming.

PCR used 60 Vbeta primers and 13 Jbeta primers. Profiling relied on immunoSEQ multiplex PCR, and the TCRdb table lists in-frame clones only, not all of them. The sample consists of about 190,000 clones, around four fifths of them appearing once. The V gene end was trimmed by 5 bases and the J gene end by 5 bases; junction bases not matched to a gene: 9. CDR3 length: 17 residues. Germline V lookup: CDR1 SGHTA, CDR2 FQGNSA. The rearrangement uses TRBV7-2 and TRBJ2-3, with 14 bases lining up with TRBD2. The source is a boy aged 2 to 9 in good health and CMV-seronegative. Sequencing used PBMCs. The CDR3: CASSSSGTSGRRDTQYF. The CDR3 DNA reads as TGTGCCAGCAGCAGCTCCGGGACTAGCGGGAGACGAGATACGCAGTATTTT. Full variable domain (remainder filled in from reference TRBV7-2 and TRBJ2-3): GAGVSQSPSNKVTEKGKDVELRCDPISGHTALYWYRQSLGQGLEFLIYFQGNSAPDKSGLPSDRFSAERTGGSVSTLTIQRTQQEDSAVYLCASSSSGTSGRRDTQYFGPGTRLTVL.